This TCR beta chain was profiled in a study of PD-1 blockade in classical Hodgkin lymphoma. Regarding the study as a whole: Repertoire difference causes, possibly disease activity or prior therapy, remain undefined. Baseline diversity resembling that of newly diagnosed patients was seen in complete responders.

This clone was picked up a small number of times. The antigen is unknown. The V and J ends lost 8 bases and 0 bases respectively, with 4 bases between them. The CDR3 extends over 10 amino acids. Germline CDR1 reads SQVTM; CDR2 reads ANQGSEA. Relapse was seen in all patients after autologous stem cell transplantation, and brentuximab vedotin exposure was variable. The repertoire was sequenced with immunoSEQ multiplex PCR; TCRdb's copy has only in-frame clones and lacks some. The table has about 18,000 clones, roughly 80% seen once. The receptor's source is a human donor with classical Hodgkin lymphoma. This sample comprised peripheral blood mononuclear cells (PBMCs), obtained at baseline. This chain connects TRBV29-1 to TRBJ1-1, with D uncertain. CDR3 protein: CSFLNTEAFF. The CDR3 DNA sequence: TGCAGCTTCTTGAACACTGAAGCTTTCTTT.